This T cell receptor beta chain was identified during a study of blood T cell repertoires in COVID-19. As for the study in general: Acute and convalescent COVID-19 specimens originated in the United States, Italy and Spain. Nucleic acid was either cDNA or gDNA, and it came from T cells, B-cell-depleted T cells, or PBMCs.

This clone was observed a single time. In the source study's methods: Amplification from reference gene primers served as the basis for estimated nucleated cell counts. Sequencing used immunoSEQ multiplex PCR; TCRdb keeps in-frame clones, though not all of them. The DNA was the basis for D and trimming; V, J and clone size are from that table. There are about 190,000 clones in the sample; roughly 80% occur only once, and roughly 13% lies in the top ten. This CDR3 is built from 12 residues. The germline gives CDR1 GTSNPN, CDR2 SVGIG (reference sequence). V gave up 1 base and J gave up 12 bases; unmatched junction bases: 3.

This chain links TRBV30 with TRBJ1-6; 7 bases fit TRBD1. This receptor was obtained from a man aged 50-60 years who had recovered from COVID-19. Sequenced input: peripheral blood. In DNA, the CDR3 is TGTGCCTGGAGTGCCGGACAGGTACCCCTCCACTTT. Translating it yields CAWSAGQVPLHF.